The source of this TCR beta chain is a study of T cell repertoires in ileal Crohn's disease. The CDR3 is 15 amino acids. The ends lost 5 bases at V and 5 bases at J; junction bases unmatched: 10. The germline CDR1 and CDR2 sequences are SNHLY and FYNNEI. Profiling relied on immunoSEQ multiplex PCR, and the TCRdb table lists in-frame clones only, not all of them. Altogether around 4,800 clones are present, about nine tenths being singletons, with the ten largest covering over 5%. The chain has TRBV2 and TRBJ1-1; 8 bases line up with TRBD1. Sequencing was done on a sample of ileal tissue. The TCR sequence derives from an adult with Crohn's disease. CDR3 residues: CASSPGQGRRTEAFF. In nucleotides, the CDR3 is TGTGCCAGCAGTCCCGGACAGGGTCGAAGAACTGAAGCTTTCTTT.